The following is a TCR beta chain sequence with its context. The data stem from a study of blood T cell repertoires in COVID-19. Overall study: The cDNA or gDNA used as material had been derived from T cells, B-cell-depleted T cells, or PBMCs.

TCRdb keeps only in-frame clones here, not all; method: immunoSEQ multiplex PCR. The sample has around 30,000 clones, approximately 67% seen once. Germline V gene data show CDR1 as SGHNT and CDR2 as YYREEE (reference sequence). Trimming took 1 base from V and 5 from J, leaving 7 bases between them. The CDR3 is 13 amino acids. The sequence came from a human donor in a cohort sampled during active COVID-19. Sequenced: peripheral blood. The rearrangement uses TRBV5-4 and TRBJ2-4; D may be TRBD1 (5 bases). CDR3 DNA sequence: TGTGCCAGCAGCTTGAACAGGCAAAACATTCAGTACTTC. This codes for CASSLNRQNIQYF.